The entry below describes one T cell receptor beta chain. As yet, its antigen is unknown. This sample was taken from a study of T cell responses to AZD1222 COVID-19 vaccine. Whole-study results and caveats: Close to half of all spike-specific TCRs reportedly target regions of the variants that are unmutated. Donors in the cohort were predominantly white British and more often female, and clonal diversity was possibly underestimated.

Repertoires were generated with immunoSEQ multiplex PCR, while TCRdb's copy carries only in-frame clones and drops some. The sample lists about 150,000 clones, more than 85% occurring once. From germline, CDR1 is MNHEY and CDR2 SVGEGT. This CDR3 contains 14 residues. Unmatched junction bases numbered 0, after V lost 2 bases and J lost 4 bases. This rearrangement joins TRBV6-2 or TRBV6-3 to TRBJ2-2; 8 nucleotides align to TRBD2. The sequence derives from an adult who received the AZD1222 COVID-19 vaccine. The sequenced sample was peripheral blood, obtained 28 days after the second AZD1222 dose. Here the CDR3 reads CASSYRGGTGELFF. The DNA for the CDR3 is TGTGCCAGCAGTTACCGGGGGGGCACCGGGGAGCTGTTTTTT.